This TCR beta chain emerged from a study of T-cell reconstitution after alpha-beta-depleted transplantation in children. As for this clonotype: Its antigen is still unknown.

A library of TCRbeta sequences, prepared with unique molecular identifiers, was generated. TCRdb itself ran the PCR reads through MiXCR, one entry per CDR3 protein. The table has just over 950,000 distinct CDR3 sequences, around 30% seen once; the top ten hold around 30%. Study-level results: Reportedly, roughly two months post-transplant, alpha-beta T cells arose from several hundred expanded graft clones. Newly generated T cells supplied most T-cell counts and diversity one year post-transplant.

Trimming shortened V by 4 bases and J by 1 base, and 19 bases separated the two germline ends. Germline V gene lookup returns CDR1 DFQATT and CDR2 SNEGSKA (reference sequence). The CDR3 has 16 amino acids. This clonotype was sampled from a boy in the first two years of life who had a stem cell transplant for SCID, so the T cells may come from the graft donor. The chain carries TRBV20-1 and TRBJ2-5; D is possibly TRBD1 (5 bases). Sequencing used PBMCs, mostly from graft donor cells, obtained 360 days after TCRalphabeta/CD19-depleted stem cell transplant. CDR3 sequence reads: CSAMVARSQVQETQYF. Written as DNA, the CDR3 is TGCAGTGCTATGGTAGCCCGATCACAGGTCCAAGAGACCCAGTACTTC.